These T cell receptor beta chains were read from a single sample in a study of T cells after yellow fever vaccination. TCRdb processed the 5' RACE reads anew with MiXCR; each CDR3 protein has one entry. There are about 140,000 distinct CDR3 sequences in the sample; 6.6% occur only once, and under 0.7% lies in the top ten. The sequences come from CD4+ T cells sorted from PBMCs, collected 10 days after the yellow fever booster vaccination. The receptors come from a man under 40 who received the YFV17D yellow fever vaccine. Each CDR3 is given without its conserved first and last residue. D genes are given only for firm matches.

j_call,v_call,d_call,cdr3_aa
TRBJ2-5,TRBV7-9,TRBD2,ASSPELAGEKTQY
TRBJ1-1,TRBV5-6,.,AGLRLGNTEAF
TRBJ1-1,TRBV6-6,.,ASTRQVGAEAF
TRBJ2-2,TRBV12-3/TRBV12-4,TRBD2,ASSLILAGGPGTGELF
TRBJ2-5,TRBV7-9,TRBD2,ASSLGAGGMETQY
TRBJ2-3,TRBV10-3,.,AIQGPGSDTQY
TRBJ2-3,TRBV20-1,TRBD1,SAPRFQGAYTDTQY
TRBJ2-1,TRBV5-8,.,ASSRPASSYNEQF
TRBJ2-1,TRBV27,.,ASSFSQAKQF
TRBJ2-1,TRBV7-9,TRBD1,ASSSPNRGYLNEQF
TRBJ1-5,TRBV5-1,TRBD1,ASSLGQGGQPQH
TRBJ2-3,TRBV18,.,ASSPQVRGTDTQY
TRBJ2-7,TRBV20-1,TRBD2,SARGSGGYEQY
TRBJ2-3,TRBV2,.,ASSVVVYQRGTDTQY
TRBJ2-7,TRBV3-1,.,ASSGVSQAKQY
TRBJ2-7,TRBV7-2,TRBD2,ASSSTSGFPYEQY
TRBJ2-3,TRBV29-1,.,SVLPNTDTQY
TRBJ1-4,TRBV20-1,.,SARKTATNEKLF
TRBJ2-1,TRBV7-2,.,ASSLVFRGGGNNEQF
TRBJ2-7,TRBV9,TRBD2,ASSAAGGPSEQY
TRBJ1-2,TRBV7-9,.,ASSLPRRTNYGYT
TRBJ2-7,TRBV20-1,TRBD2,SAREGGRGVEQY
TRBJ2-5,TRBV29-1,TRBD2,SVEESASGIQETQY
TRBJ1-6,TRBV5-4,.,ASSFQGNNSPLH
TRBJ2-1,TRBV5-1,.,ASSLTAQRNEQF
TRBJ2-1,TRBV7-2,.,ASSVIVAATSYNEQF
TRBJ1-2,TRBV2,.,ASSEWERVGYT
TRBJ2-3,TRBV10-2,TRBD2,ASTGAGTDTQY
TRBJ1-5,TRBV2,.,ASSAGQNNQPQH
TRBJ2-1,TRBV12-3/TRBV12-4,.,ASSRWNEQF
TRBJ2-1,TRBV21-1,.,ASSRRDRGSYNEQF
TRBJ2-7,TRBV23-1,.,ASSQSTGNYEQY
TRBJ2-7,TRBV12-3/TRBV12-4,.,ASSLAGTYEQY
TRBJ2-2,TRBV12-3/TRBV12-4,.,ASSPGAGELF
TRBJ2-5,TRBV5-1,.,ASSLGLRVETQY
TRBJ1-5,TRBV7-2,.,ASSTPSGTDPYSNQPQH
TRBJ2-3,TRBV5-1,.,ASSLPSSTDTQY
TRBJ2-1,TRBV20-1,.,RPGGTYNEQF
TRBJ2-3,TRBV7-2,.,ASSLRAGSTDTQY
TRBJ1-1,TRBV6-2/TRBV6-3,TRBD1,ASSYRTAVPGGEAF
TRBJ2-3,TRBV28,.,ASSLEGTDTQY
TRBJ2-1,TRBV10-3,TRBD2,AISSERDGNEQF